The clone carrying this T cell receptor (beta chain) was seen a few times. What it recognizes is unknown. The sample originates from a study of response to subunit inactivated influenza vaccine. Regarding the study as a whole: Authors proposed each seasonal influenza vaccination draws in few new T cells.

TCRdb re-called the RT-PCR reads through MiXCR, storing one row per CDR3 protein. Here the sample spans more than 600,000 distinct CDR3 sequences, 18% being singletons. V shed 4 bases, J shed 4 bases, and the junction held 21 bases outside the gene matches. Looked up from germline, CDR1 is MNHEY and CDR2 is SVGEGT. The CDR3 sequence is 19 residues long. This sample comprised PBMCs from blood, obtained about 5 days after vaccination. This sequence was found in a man aged 45-65 years who received an inactivated influenza vaccine. The J gene is TRBJ2-7, the V gene TRBV6-2 or TRBV6-3; 8 nucleotides agree with TRBD1. CDR3 nucleotide sequence: TGTGCCAGCAGTTTTAGTGTTGGGGACAGGAGTTCTCAGCGGTACGAGCAGTACTTC. Amino acids: CASSFSVGDRSSQRYEQYF.